This record covers a single T cell receptor (beta chain). The data are from a study of control samples from healthy donors and cancer patients. This table comes from immunoSEQ multiplex PCR, and its TCRdb copy is limited to in-frame clones, with some not included. The repertoire includes about 58,000 clones, less than 95% of them detected once, and 3.5% to 4% sits in the top ten. The clonotype originates from a man aged 25-45 years in good health. Sequencing used blood.

The CDR3 reads CASSFPGTGGDQPQHF. CDR3 bases: TGTGCCAGCAGCTTTCCCGGGACAGGGGGGGATCAGCCCCAGCATTTT. V usage is TRBV7-9 and J usage is TRBJ1-5; 11 nucleotides agree with TRBD1. Unmatched junction bases numbered 6, after V lost 3 bases and J lost 5 bases. Germline lookup yields CDR1 SEHNR and CDR2 FQNEAQ (reference sequence). The CDR3 contains 16 residues.